This record looks at one T cell receptor beta chain sequence and its context. The antigen this receptor binds is unknown. Nothing much larger sits one base from this clone, and base qualities are not available. Each collaborating institution followed its own protocols to collect whole blood in K2EDTA tubes. For TCRbeta analysis, collaborators shipped samples in one of three forms: frozen whole blood, isolated PBMCs, or DNA extracted from either of those sample types. This record belongs to a study of blood T cell repertoires in COVID-19 (dated by TCRdb to the early 2020s). With regard to the full study: Samples from collaborators originated in the United States, Italy and Spain and spanned both the acute and convalescent phases of COVID-19. Subjects who had been exposed to COVID-19, were actively infected with it, or had recovered from it provided the deeply sampled blood TCRbeta repertoires that made up the dataset. Sample metadata almost always included a de-identified subject ID, COVID-19 status, age in years and sex. The samples were drawn from two sources: the first 160 participants of the ongoing ImmuneRACE study, and some 1,300 subjects contributed by 6 global collaborators. The repertoires were made available in a free public database intended to serve as a resource for research on the immune response to SARS-CoV-2. HLA class I and class II types, where available, came from metadata supplied by the sample provider rather than from assay-based typing. The material from the prospective study consisted of cDNA or gDNA derived from T cells, B-cell-depleted T cells, or PBMCs. General findings and caveats noted by the study authors: The quantity of clinical and demographic metadata differed by source and by participant and was supplied without curation.

TCRbeta CDR3 regions were amplified from genomic DNA using the immunoSEQ Assay, a bias-controlled multiplex PCR. The original pipeline was this. The number of nucleated cells in each sample was estimated by amplification of reference gene primers within the assay. To quantify the absolute abundance of each unique TCRbeta CDR3 rearrangement, sequence reads were collapsed and filtered. For each sample, productive Simpson clonality was calculated as the square root of Simpson's diversity index over productive rearrangements. In its TCRdb copy, this immuneACCESS table keeps in-frame sequences only and misses some clones. Where compared with another copy, unresolved V genes explain less than half of these, and the others have no known cause. The V and J calls and clone size are taken from that table; D and trimming were inferred from the DNA. Counted in this sample were 110,000 or so clones; roughly 80% of them appeared once. The ten largest clones add up to 5% to 8% of the sample.

The junction shows trimming of 3 bases on V and 3 bases on J, and the gene matches do not reach 9 bases of it. Taken from the germline V gene (reference sequence), the CDR1 and CDR2 loops are LNHDA and SQIVND. From its cysteine to its phenylalanine, the CDR3 spans 16 amino acids. Of the read, only the CDR3 DNA is kept; its 48 bases are in frame from base 1. The TCR originated in a man in his 70s with acute or convalescent COVID-19. The V and J segments used are TRBV19 and TRBJ2-3, with 7 bases matching TRBD1. The sample consisted of peripheral blood. The CDR3 sequence is CASSIFGTVATDTQYF. DNA sequence: TGTGCCAGTAGTATCTTCGGGACAGTGGCGACAGATACGCAGTATTTT.